The subject of this entry is one T cell receptor (beta chain). It lacks a known antigen. No much larger clonotype is one base removed from it; base qualities were not supplied. The data were taken from a study of T cell responses to AZD1222 COVID-19 vaccine (TCRdb year 2021). General notes on the study: TCR sequencing was performed for about 240 trial participants, of whom roughly 200 were given two doses of AZD1222 and around 25 were given two doses of MenACWY control vaccine. Enrollment into the trials was organized by age into subgroups of 18-55, 56-69 and 70-plus years, and those subgroups contained roughly 150, 30 and 60 TCR-sequenced participants, respectively. Study-level results and caveats: Reportedly, almost half of the unique spike-specific TCRs recognized epitopes lying outside the regions that are mutated in the B.1.351 and B.1.1.7 variants. In the small 56-69-year group, the increase in depth fell short of significance, most likely because of low power. Most participants were white British and females outnumbered males, and the authors suggested that clonal diversity may have been underestimated. Because no day 14 peak-response samples were available, repertoires were characterized only after the peak T cell response. After two AZD1222 doses, both the breadth and the depth of spike-specific TCRs were significantly higher than at day 0 and than in MenACWY recipients. Only a handful of AZD1222 recipients were SARS-CoV-2 seropositive at baseline, limiting conclusions about previously exposed vaccinees. The whole spike protein was spanned by vaccine-associated CD4 TCRs, and dominant responses were seen in regions 160-218 and 743-854.

The CDR3 regions of human TCRbeta chains were analyzed by immunosequencing. From the authors' description of their analysis: Repertoire TCRs were matched against a reference library of SARS-CoV-2-specific TCRs generated with the MIRA antigen-specificity platform. Breadth was defined as the fraction of unique TCRs that were SARS-CoV-2-associated. Depth was defined as the fraction of total T cells that were SARS-CoV-2-associated. Using the MIRA data, every spike-specific TCR was mapped to the spike region that the TCR reacted to and assigned to either a CD4 or a CD8 class. Log10-transformed breadth and depth values were compared by one-way ANOVA with Sidak's multiple comparisons tests. TCRdb carries this immuneACCESS record with in-frame sequences only. Its versions omit some clonotypes, under half of them owing to an unresolved V gene in the studies checked, with the rest unexplained. The V and J calls and clone size are taken from that table; D and trimming were inferred from the DNA. The sample data list about 180,000 clones, and about 91% of these were observed just once. The biggest ten clones account for roughly 10% of the sample.

In light of the paper, this sample's time point label describes: about 28 days (+/-7) after the second vaccine dose. AZD1222 recipients with second doses at about 4 weeks or about 12 weeks were pooled, because spike-specific TCR depth and breadth did not differ between schedules. Vaccinee samples came from UK trials COV001 and COV002, including a single-blind randomized controlled phase 2/3 trial of AZD1222 (ChAdOx1 nCoV-19) in healthy adults. For TCRbeta chain sequencing, PBMC samples from trial participants were taken at day 0 and at day 28 after the second dose. The input for sequencing was peripheral blood, taken 28 days after the second AZD1222 dose. The clonotype originates from an adult who received the AZD1222 COVID-19 vaccine.

The CDR3 reads as follows: CSARIDYGYTF. The DNA reads as follows: TGCAGTGCTAGGATTGACTATGGCTACACCTTC. The rearrangement combines TRBV20-1 with TRBJ1-2; the D gene is not confidently resolved. According to the germline V gene (reference sequence), CDR1 reads DFQATT and CDR2 reads SNEGSKA. From cysteine to phenylalanine, the CDR3 is 11 amino acids long. Only the CDR3 DNA stays, 33 bases, in frame from base 1. V was cut back by 3 bases and J by 3 bases, leaving a gap of 5 bases between them.